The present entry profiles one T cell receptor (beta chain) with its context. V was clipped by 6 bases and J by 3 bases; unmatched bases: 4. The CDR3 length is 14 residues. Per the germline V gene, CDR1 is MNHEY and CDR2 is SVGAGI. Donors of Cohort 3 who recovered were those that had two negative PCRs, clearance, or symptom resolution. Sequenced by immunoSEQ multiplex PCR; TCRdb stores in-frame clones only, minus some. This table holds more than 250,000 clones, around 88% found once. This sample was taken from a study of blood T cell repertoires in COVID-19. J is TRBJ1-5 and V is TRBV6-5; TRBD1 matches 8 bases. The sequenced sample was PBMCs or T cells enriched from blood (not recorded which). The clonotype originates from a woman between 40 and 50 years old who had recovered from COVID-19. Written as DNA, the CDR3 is TGTGCCAGCAGCGAGGACAGGGACAATCAGCCCCAGCATTTT. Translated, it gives CASSEDRDNQPQHF.